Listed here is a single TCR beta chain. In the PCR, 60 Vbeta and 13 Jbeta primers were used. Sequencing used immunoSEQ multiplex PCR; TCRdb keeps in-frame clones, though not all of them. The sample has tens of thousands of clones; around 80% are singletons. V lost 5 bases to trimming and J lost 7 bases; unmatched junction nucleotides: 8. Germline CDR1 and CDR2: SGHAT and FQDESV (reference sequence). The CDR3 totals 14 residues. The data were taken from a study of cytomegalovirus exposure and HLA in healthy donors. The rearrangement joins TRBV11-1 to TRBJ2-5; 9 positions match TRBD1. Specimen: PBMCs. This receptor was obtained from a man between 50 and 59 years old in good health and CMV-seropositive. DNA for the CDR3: TGTGCCAGCAGCCCCGGGACAGGGCTAGGGACCCAGTACTTC. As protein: CASSPGTGLGTQYF. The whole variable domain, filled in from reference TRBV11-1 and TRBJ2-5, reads EAEVAQSPRYKITEKSQAVAFWCDPISGHATLYWYRQILGQGPELLVQFQDESVVDDSQLPKDRFSAERLKGVDSTLKIQPAELGDSAMYLCASSPGTGLGTQYFGPGTRLLVL.